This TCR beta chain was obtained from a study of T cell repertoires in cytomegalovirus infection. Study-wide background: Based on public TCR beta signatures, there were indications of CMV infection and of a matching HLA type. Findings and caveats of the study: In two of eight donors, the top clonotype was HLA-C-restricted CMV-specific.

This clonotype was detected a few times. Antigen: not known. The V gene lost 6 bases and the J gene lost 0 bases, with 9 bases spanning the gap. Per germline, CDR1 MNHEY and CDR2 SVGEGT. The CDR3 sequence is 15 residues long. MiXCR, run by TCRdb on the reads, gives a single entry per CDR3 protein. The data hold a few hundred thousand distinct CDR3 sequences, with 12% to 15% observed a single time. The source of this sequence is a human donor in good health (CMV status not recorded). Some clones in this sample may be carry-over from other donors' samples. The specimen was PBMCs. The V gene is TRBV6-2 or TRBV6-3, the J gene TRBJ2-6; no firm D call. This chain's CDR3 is CASRTTGSGANVLTF. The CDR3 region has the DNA TGTGCCAGCAGGACGACGGGCTCTGGGGCCAACGTCCTGACTTTC.